The T cell receptor (beta chain) under discussion was sequenced for a study of T-cell reconstitution after alpha-beta-depleted transplantation in children. Preparation of the TCRbeta library was carried out with unique molecular identifiers. TCRdb itself ran the PCR reads through MiXCR, one entry per CDR3 protein. The profile shows around 500,000 distinct CDR3 sequences, under 15% of them singletons. This clonotype turned up a few times. Per germline, CDR1 LGHDT and CDR2 YNNKEL (reference sequence). The CDR3 loop spans 16 amino acids. V shed 3 bases and J shed 4 bases, with 19 bases lying between them.

This sequence was found in a human donor who donated a stem cell graft to a child with combined immunodeficiency. This chain links TRBV3-1 with TRBJ2-7; TRBD2 is a possible D gene (6 bases). The sequencing used PBMCs from the stem cell graft donor, collected from the stem cell graft. CDR3 nucleotides: TGTGCCAGCAGCCAGGGTCCCCCGGGACTGACTTACGAGCAGTACTTC. Translated: CASSQGPPGLTYEQYF.